This T cell receptor beta chain was sequenced for a study of cytomegalovirus exposure and HLA in healthy donors. General study results and limits: Associated with HLA alleles at 0.05 false discovery rate in a later analysis were fewer than 20,000 TCR beta sequences. Looking again later, the authors saw that most CMV-associated TCR beta chains seemed HLA-restricted.

60 Vbeta and 13 Jbeta primers were used in PCR. TCRdb's copy holds only in-frame clones and misses some; the assay was immunoSEQ multiplex PCR. The sample has under 110,000 clones, roughly 80% seen once. This CDR3 is built from 15 residues. Trimming removed 5 bases at V and 1 base at J, with 12 bases between. Germline loops: CDR1 SEHNR, CDR2 FQNEAQ (reference sequence). Details on this clone: Antigen: not known.

This clonotype was obtained from a man aged 60 to 69 in good health and CMV-seronegative. This rearrangement joins TRBV7-9 to TRBJ2-4; D is perhaps TRBD1 (6 bases). The source material was PBMCs. The CDR3, as DNA: TGTGCCAGCAGCCTAGGGACATTGGCCAAAAACATTCAGTACTTC. Its protein product is CASSLGTLAKNIQYF.